One and the same sample provided the 7 T cell receptor beta chains below, sequenced in a study of tumor-infiltrating lymphocytes in primary liver carcinoma. RNA was extracted from whole blood without cell sorting, alongside germline DNA. Researchers generated TCR beta cDNA from roughly 520 ng of total RNA, relying on a constant-region primer. It was through three nested multiplex PCR rounds of slightly modified ARM-PCR that TCR beta libraries arose. The two initial PCR rounds, ten to eleven cycles each, used TRBV1-TRBV30 forward and C-beta reverse primers. TCRdb reprocessed the multiplex PCR reads with MiXCR, giving one entry per CDR3 protein. Of approximately 210,000 distinct CDR3 sequences listed, 65% are singletons. The source material was peripheral blood. These receptors were obtained from a woman aged 55-70 years with primary liver carcinoma and hepatitis B virus infection.

Points on this clonotype: This CDR3 fails to terminate in the conserved phenylalanine or tryptophan, so it likely reflects a read error. The genes are TRBV11-2 and TRBJ2-1; unclear D gene. The V and J ends lost 7 bases and 6 bases respectively, with 16 bases between them. Germline CDR1 is SGHAT and CDR2 is FQNNGV. The length of the CDR3 is 14 residues. DNA of the CDR3: TGTGCCAGCATCCCCACAGTTTCCCTCAATGAGCAGTTCTTA. Translated, it gives CASIPTVSLNEQFL.

The chain uses TRBV4-2 and TRBJ2-1; D uncertain. V lost 3 bases and J lost 6, with 15 bases in between. Looked up from germline, CDR1 is LGHNA and CDR2 is YNFKEQ. The CDR3 has 15 amino acids. Here the CDR3 reads CASSHVSFSGNEQFF. CDR3 sequence (DNA): TGTGCCAGCAGCCATGTTAGTTTTTCCGGCAATGAGCAGTTCTTC.

This clonotype was seen at least ten times. This chain uses TRBV29-1 with TRBJ2-3; 9 bases agree with TRBD2. Germline V gene sequence: CDR1 SQVTM, CDR2 ANQGSEA. V shed 7 bases and J 4 bases; nucleotides not matched to a gene: 15. The CDR3 runs to 16 residues. CDR3 sequence (DNA): TGCAGCGCCACGGACTCACTAGCGGGCCTGTCAGATACGCAGTATTTT. Amino acids: CSATDSLAGLSDTQYF.

This clonotype was seen many times. The genes are TRBV6-5 and TRBJ1-2, with 7 bases lining up with TRBD1. The ends lost 3 bases at V and 7 bases at J; junction bases unmatched: 11. Germline CDR1 MNHEY, CDR2 SVGAGI. CDR3 length: 15 residues. The CDR3 nucleotides are TGTGCCAGCAGTTATCAACAGGGGCGGGTCGGTGGCTACACCTTC. Translated: CASSYQQGRVGGYTF.

The genes are TRBV29-1 and TRBJ1-2, with D possibly matching TRBD1 (6 bases). This CDR3 is 11 amino acids long. With 4 bases removed from V and 6 bases from J, the gap between germline ends came to 9 bases. In germline, CDR1 is SQVTM, CDR2 ANQGSEA. In DNA form, the CDR3 reads TGCAGCGTTGCCAGGGGAGATGGCTACACCTTC. It is translated as CSVARGDGYTF.

In the case of this clonotype: A much bigger clone sits one base away, suggesting this may be a read error. The chain has TRBV6-5 and TRBJ2-1, with D unresolved. CDR3 length equals 12 residues. Germline assignment: CDR1 MNHEY and CDR2 SVGAGI. The V gene lost 6 bases and the J gene lost 9 bases, with 12 bases spanning the gap. This CDR3 is CASSLTRSEQFF. CDR3 nucleotides: TGTGCCAGCAGCCTTACAAGGAGTGAGCAGTTCTTC.

A remark on this clonotype: This may stem from a read error, because a much larger clone lies one nucleotide away. The chain links TRBV10-3 to TRBJ1-5; D may be TRBD1 (6 bases). The V and J ends lost 4 bases and 9 bases respectively, with 19 bases between them. The CDR3 is 15 residues long. Germline V gives CDR1 ENHRY, CDR2 SYGVKD. CDR3 DNA: TGTGCCATCAGTGGAACAGGGTCAGGGGATCTGCCCCAGCATTTT. Translating gives CAISGTGSGDLPQHF.